This passage covers 24 T cell receptor beta chains from one sample sequenced in a study of T cells after yellow fever vaccination (dated by TCRdb to about 2019). Libraries were made using 5' RACE. Sequencing relied on an Illumina NovaSeq 6000. The public reads were run again by TCRdb, first through fastp at Q25 and then through MiXCR, and only productive beta chains were kept. Every distinct CDR3 protein forms one entry, paired with its most common genes and DNA. The sample includes some 400,000 distinct CDR3 sequences, with approximately 18% observed a single time. The ten largest make up 15% to 20% of the sample. The label giving this sample's treatment or condition can be read as: live attenuated yellow fever vaccine strain. The sample was PBMCs, taken before the yellow fever booster vaccination. The receptors come from a man between 18 and 35 years old who received the YFV17D yellow fever vaccine.

The chain employs TRBV12-3 or TRBV12-4 and TRBJ2-1, with 9 bases fitting TRBD2. The CDR3 covers 16 residues. With 5 bases clipped from V and 2 bases from J, the junction kept 7 bases outside the gene matches. CDR3 loop: CASSAVAGAPYNEQFF. CDR3 nucleotide sequence: TGTGCCAGCAGTGCAGTAGCGGGGGCTCCCTACAATGAGCAGTTCTTC.

This clonotype was counted between two and nine times. The V call is TRBV28, the J call TRBJ1-2, with D uncertain. CDR1 is MDHEN and CDR2 is SYDVKM in the germline V gene. V was trimmed by 2 bases and J by 4 bases, leaving 14 bases between them. This CDR3 region has 15 residues. The chain's CDR3 is CASSLRLGGFYGYTF. The CDR3 DNA is TGTGCCAGCAGTTTAAGGCTGGGTGGTTTCTATGGCTACACCTTC.

In DNA form, the CDR3 reads TGTGCCAGCAGTTACGGCAACACGGACATTCAGTACTTC. Translating it yields CASSYGNTDIQYF. The V and J genes are TRBV6-2 or TRBV6-3 and TRBJ2-4; D call uncertain. The ends were cut back, 2 bases at V and 8 bases at J, with 10 bases in the middle. CDR1 is MNHEY, CDR2 SVGEGT, per germline. The CDR3 is 13 amino acids.

This clonotype was seen at least ten times. V is TRBV4-3 and J is TRBJ2-2; D is ambiguous. Trimming pared 3 bases from V and 4 bases from J, leaving 6 bases between. CDR3 length: 13 residues. Germline CDR1 reads LGHNA; CDR2 reads YSLEER. The CDR3 bases are TGCGCCAGCAGCCAGCTCTTCACCGGGGAGCTGTTTTTT. Translation gives CASSQLFTGELFF.

This clonotype has only a few counts. V usage is TRBV3-1 and J usage is TRBJ2-2; TRBD1 aligns across 7 bases. CDR3 size: 14 residues. Germline assignment: CDR1 LGHDT and CDR2 YNNKEL (reference sequence). The V and J ends lost 1 base and 6 bases, in that order; junction bases with no gene match: 2. Here the CDR3 reads CASSQGGGPGELFF. Written as DNA, the CDR3 is TGTGCCAGCAGCCAAGGAGGGGGCCCCGGGGAGCTGTTTTTT.

In this sample, this clonotype turned up once. The chain combines TRBV7-2 with TRBJ2-5, with 15 bases fitting TRBD2. Germline values: CDR1 SGHTA, CDR2 FQGNSA. This CDR3 region has 19 residues. Trimming cost V 4 bases and J 5 bases; bases outside gene matches: 14. The CDR3 sequence is CASSSLWGTSGRKFETQYF. The CDR3 coding sequence is TGTGCCAGCAGCTCCCTCTGGGGGACTAGCGGGAGGAAATTTGAGACCCAGTACTTC.

This clonotype was observed a few times. In DNA, the CDR3 is TGCGCCAGCAGCCAAGTTTTGGGGGCCGTGACGGAGCAGTACTTC. Its translation is CASSQVLGAVTEQYF. The V and J genes are TRBV4-3 and TRBJ2-7; a possible D gene is TRBD1 (6 bases). Germline V gene lookup returns CDR1 LGHNA and CDR2 YSLEER. V was shortened by 1 base and J by 7 bases, with 17 bases between the two germline ends. This CDR3 comprises 15 residues.

This clonotype was seen more than once but under ten times. DNA of the CDR3: TGTGCCAGCAGTCCTAGGTTATCTGGGGCCAACGTCCTGACTTTC. It yields the protein CASSPRLSGANVLTF. The chain joins TRBV6-2 or TRBV6-3 to TRBJ2-6; D is ambiguous. The germline V gene encodes CDR1 MNHEY and CDR2 SVGEGT. V lost 5 bases and J 1 base, leaving 9 bases between the germline ends. The CDR3 consists of 15 residues.

This clonotype has a handful of counts. The V and J genes are TRBV5-5 and TRBJ1-2, with a possible D match to TRBD1 (6 bases). Trimming left V 6 bases short and J 4 bases short, with 19 bases between. Germline assignment: CDR1 SGHKS and CDR2 YYEKEE (reference sequence). This CDR3 spans 15 amino acids. The CDR3: CASTPWAGASYGYTF. DNA for the CDR3: TGTGCCAGCACCCCCTGGGCAGGGGCAAGCTATGGCTACACCTTC.

The CDR3 sequence is CASSYFTDTQYF. The DNA of the CDR3 is TGTGCCAGCAGCTACTTCACAGATACGCAGTATTTT. This chain connects TRBV5-6 to TRBJ2-3; D unclear. V lost 3 bases and J lost 2, with 4 bases in between. The CDR3 is made up of 12 amino acids. Germline V CDR1 and CDR2: SGHDT, YYEEEE.

This clonotype has a handful of counts. This rearrangement joins TRBV5-1 to TRBJ1-1; D is uncertain. CDR3 length: 12 residues. From germline, CDR1 is SGHRS and CDR2 YFSETQ. Trimming stripped 4 bases from V and 4 bases from J, with 8 bases between. The CDR3 protein is CASSHRGTEAFF. The CDR3 nucleotides are TGCGCCAGCAGCCACCGTGGCACTGAAGCTTTCTTT.

At least ten counts were recorded for this clonotype. The V call is TRBV7-2, the J call TRBJ2-3; D not resolved. The CDR3 spans 13 residues. The germline V and J ends were trimmed by 5 bases and 3 bases, with 9 bases remaining between them. Germline CDR1 and CDR2: SGHTA and FQGNSA. The CDR3 nucleotides read TGTGCCAGCAGCGCCCAGGTGACAGATACGCAGTATTTT. Translated: CASSAQVTDTQYF.

This clonotype was observed a handful of times. The chain couples TRBV21-1 to TRBJ1-4; the D call TRBD1 from the table was never checked on the DNA. TRBV21-1 is a listed pseudogene. This CDR3 comprises 16 residues. This chain's CDR3 is CASSKAGTLWDEKLFF. The CDR3 region has the DNA TGTGCCAGCAGCAAAGCTGGGACACTATGGGATGAAAAACTGTTTTTT.

This clonotype was found a few times. The rearrangement joins TRBV5-5 to TRBJ2-2, with 7 positions matching TRBD1. The CDR3 totals 17 residues. Germline V gives CDR1 SGHKS, CDR2 YYEKEE (reference sequence). V shed 0 bases and J 6 bases; nucleotides not matched to a gene: 11. The CDR3 sequence is CASSLDRGGQSAGELFF. CDR3 nucleotide sequence: TGTGCCAGCAGCTTGGACCGAGGGGGACAGTCCGCCGGGGAGCTGTTTTTT.

V usage is TRBV7-2 and J usage is TRBJ2-5; D uncertain. Germline assignment: CDR1 SGHTA and CDR2 FQGNSA. The CDR3 has 13 amino acids. Deletions cut 6 bases from V and 4 bases from J, with 12 bases between. The CDR3 nucleotides read TGTGCCAGCAGATCCCTCTATGGAGAGACCCAGTACTTC. Amino acids: CASRSLYGETQYF.

This clonotype was counted between two and nine times. The gene calls are TRBV7-2 and TRBJ2-1, with 7 positions matching TRBD2. CDR1 and CDR2 (germline): SGHTA, FQGNSA. This CDR3 region has 13 residues. V dropped 3 bases and J dropped 10; count of bases not matched to a gene: 6. CDR3 sequence: CASSFASGLEQFF. CDR3 sequence (DNA): TGTGCCAGCAGCTTCGCTAGCGGCCTAGAGCAGTTCTTC.

This clonotype was picked up a small number of times. The chain is built from TRBV7-9 and TRBJ1-6; TRBD1 aligns across 11 bases. V shed 5 bases, J shed 7 bases, and the junction held 13 bases outside the gene matches. CDR1 is SEHNR, CDR2 FQNEAQ, per germline (reference sequence). CDR3 length equals 18 residues. This CDR3 reads CASSRTGGAIQLNSPLHF. The CDR3 nucleotides read TGTGCCAGCAGCCGGACAGGGGGCGCAATACAGTTAAATTCACCCCTCCACTTT.

This clonotype was picked up many times. The chain combines TRBV9 with TRBJ1-6; D uncertain. The V end was cut by 4 bases, the J end by 8 bases, with 4 bases between. CDR3 length: 11 residues. In germline, CDR1 is SGDLS, CDR2 YYNGEE. CDR3 protein: CASSNDSPLHF. As DNA, the CDR3 is TGTGCCAGCAGCAACGATTCACCCCTCCACTTT.

This clonotype was found a few times. The chain couples TRBV7-2 to TRBJ1-1, with D unclear. The germline CDR1 and CDR2 sequences are SGHTA and FQGNSA. The CDR3 has 13 amino acids. V lost 4 bases and J lost 4, with 10 bases in between. This chain's CDR3 is CASSSLVVTEAFF. The CDR3 DNA is TGTGCCAGCAGCTCCCTGGTGGTCACTGAAGCTTTCTTT.

The J gene is TRBJ2-5, the V gene TRBV6-5, with 7 bases that match TRBD1. V was pared by 0 bases and J by 5 bases, with 6 bases of the junction left unmatched. Germline loops: CDR1 MNHEY, CDR2 SVGAGI. The CDR3 has 15 residues. CDR3 sequence reads: CASSYSQQGWETQYF. The DNA for the CDR3 is TGTGCCAGCAGTTACTCGCAACAGGGGTGGGAGACCCAGTACTTC.

This clonotype was picked up many times. The chain couples TRBV6-1 to TRBJ1-4; D is perhaps TRBD1 (6 bases). Trimming took off 5 bases at V and 1 base at J, with 14 bases between the two ends. The CDR3 sequence is 16 residues long. From germline, CDR1 is MNHNS and CDR2 SASEGT. In DNA, the CDR3 is TGTGCCAGCAGTCGCGAGACAGGAGGAACTAATGAAAAACTGTTTTTT. This encodes CASSRETGGTNEKLFF.

V gene TRBV12-3 or TRBV12-4 combines with J gene TRBJ2-5; 12 bases agree with TRBD1. The trim removed 5 bases at V and 4 bases at J, leaving 5 bases unmatched. This CDR3 region has 15 residues. CDR3 in amino acids: CASSKGTGGGETQYF. The CDR3 DNA sequence: TGTGCCAGCAGTAAGGGGACAGGGGGCGGAGAGACCCAGTACTTC.

The chain carries TRBV19 and TRBJ2-7; a weak D match, TRBD1 (6 bases). Trimming stripped 5 bases from V and 2 bases from J, with 10 bases between. This CDR3 is built from 13 residues. Per the germline V gene, CDR1 is LNHDA and CDR2 is SQIVND (reference sequence). CDR3 in amino acids: CASSGQITYEQYF. CDR3 bases: TGTGCCAGTAGTGGACAGATTACCTACGAGCAGTACTTC.

The chain employs TRBV4-3 and TRBJ1-6, with no clear D. Germline assignment: CDR1 LGHNA and CDR2 YSLEER. Trimming took off 1 base at V and 5 bases at J, with 12 bases between the two ends. The CDR3 has 16 residues. The CDR3 region is CASSQGTAGNNSPLHF. In DNA, the CDR3 is TGCGCCAGCAGCCAAGGAACCGCGGGGAATAATTCACCCCTCCACTTT.